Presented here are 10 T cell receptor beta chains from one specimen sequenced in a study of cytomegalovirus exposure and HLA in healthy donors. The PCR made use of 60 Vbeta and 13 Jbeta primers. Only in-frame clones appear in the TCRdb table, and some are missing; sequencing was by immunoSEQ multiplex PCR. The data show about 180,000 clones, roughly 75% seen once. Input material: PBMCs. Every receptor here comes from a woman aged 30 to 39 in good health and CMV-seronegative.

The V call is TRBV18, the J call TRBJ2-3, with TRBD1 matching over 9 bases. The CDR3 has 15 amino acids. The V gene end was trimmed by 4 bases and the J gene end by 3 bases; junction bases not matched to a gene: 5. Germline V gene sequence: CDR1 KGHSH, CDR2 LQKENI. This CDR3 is CASSRDRVGTDTQYF. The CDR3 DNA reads TGTGCCAGCTCACGGGACAGGGTTGGGACAGATACGCAGTATTTT.

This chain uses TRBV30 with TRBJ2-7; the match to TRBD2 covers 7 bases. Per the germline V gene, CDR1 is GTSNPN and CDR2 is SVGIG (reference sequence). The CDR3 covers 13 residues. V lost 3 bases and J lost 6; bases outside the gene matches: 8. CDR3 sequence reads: CAWRLSGVGEQYF. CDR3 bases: TGTGCCTGGAGATTAAGCGGGGTGGGCGAGCAGTACTTC.

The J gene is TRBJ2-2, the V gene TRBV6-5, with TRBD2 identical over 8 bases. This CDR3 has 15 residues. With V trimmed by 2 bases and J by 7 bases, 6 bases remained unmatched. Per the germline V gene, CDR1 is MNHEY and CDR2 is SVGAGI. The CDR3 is CASSYLGGEGGELFF. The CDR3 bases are TGTGCCAGCAGTTACCTCGGGGGGGAGGGCGGGGAGCTGTTTTTT.

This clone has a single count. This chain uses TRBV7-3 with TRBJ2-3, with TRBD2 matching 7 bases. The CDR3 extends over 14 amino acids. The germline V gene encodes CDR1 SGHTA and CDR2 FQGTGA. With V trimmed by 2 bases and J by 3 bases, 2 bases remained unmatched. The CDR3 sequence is CASSLGLGTDTQYF. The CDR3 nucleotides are TGTGCCAGCAGCTTAGGACTAGGAACAGATACGCAGTATTTT. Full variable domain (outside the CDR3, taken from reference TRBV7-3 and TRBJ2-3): GAGVSQTPSNKVTEKGKYVELRCDPISGHTALYWYRQSLGQGPEFLIYFQGTGAADDSGLPNDRFFAVRPEGSVSTLKIQRTERGDSAVYLCASSLGLGTDTQYFGPGTRLTVL.

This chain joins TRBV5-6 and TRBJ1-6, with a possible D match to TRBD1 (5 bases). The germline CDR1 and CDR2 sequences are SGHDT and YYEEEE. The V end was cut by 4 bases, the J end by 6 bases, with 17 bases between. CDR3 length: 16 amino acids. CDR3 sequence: CASSQHKIGVNSPLHF. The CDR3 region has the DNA TGTGCCAGCAGCCAACATAAGATAGGGGTTAATTCACCCCTCCACTTT.

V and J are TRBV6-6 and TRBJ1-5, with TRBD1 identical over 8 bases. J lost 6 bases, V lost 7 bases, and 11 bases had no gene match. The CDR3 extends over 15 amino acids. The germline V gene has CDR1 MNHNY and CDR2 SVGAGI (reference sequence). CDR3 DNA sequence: TGTGCCAGCAACGACTCCGGACAGGGTAGTCAGCCCCAGCATTTT. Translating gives CASNDSGQGSQPQHF.

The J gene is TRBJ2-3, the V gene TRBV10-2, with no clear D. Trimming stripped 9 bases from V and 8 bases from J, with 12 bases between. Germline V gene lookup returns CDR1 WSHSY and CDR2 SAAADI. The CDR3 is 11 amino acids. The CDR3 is CASSPLGTQYF. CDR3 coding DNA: TGCGCCAGTTCCCCCCTCGGTACGCAGTATTTT.

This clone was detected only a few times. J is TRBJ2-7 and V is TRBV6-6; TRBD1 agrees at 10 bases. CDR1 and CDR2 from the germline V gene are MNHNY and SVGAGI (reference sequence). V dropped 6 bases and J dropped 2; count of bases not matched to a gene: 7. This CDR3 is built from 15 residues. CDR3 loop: CASSRMGTGAYEQYF. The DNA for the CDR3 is TGTGCCAGCAGCCGGATGGGGACAGGGGCCTACGAGCAGTACTTC.

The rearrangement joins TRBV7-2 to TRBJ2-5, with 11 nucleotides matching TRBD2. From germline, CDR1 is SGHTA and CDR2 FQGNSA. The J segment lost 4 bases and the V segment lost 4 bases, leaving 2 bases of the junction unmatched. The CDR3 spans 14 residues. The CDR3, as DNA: TGTGCCAGCAGCTACGGACTAGCGGGAGAGACCCAGTACTTC. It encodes CASSYGLAGETQYF.

The chain's CDR3 is CASKVPSDRANTEAFF. In nucleotides, the CDR3 is TGTGCCAGTAAAGTCCCCTCAGACAGGGCGAACACTGAAGCTTTCTTT. This chain uses TRBV19 with TRBJ1-1; 7 bases match TRBD1. With V trimmed by 7 bases and J by 1 base, 12 bases remained unmatched. There are 16 residues in the CDR3. Germline V lookup: CDR1 LNHDA, CDR2 SQIVND (reference sequence).